This entry lists 5 T cell receptor beta chains sequenced from one sample in a study of CD8 T cells in ankylosing spondylitis. TCRdb re-analysed the 5' RACE reads in MiXCR, keeping a single row per CDR3 protein. The sample lists about 750,000 distinct CDR3 sequences, about 20% seen once, with about 20% in the top ten. Regarding the study as a whole: Made up of about eight highly homologous variants, a TCR beta motif appeared characteristic of ankylosing spondylitis blood.

These receptors lack a known antigen. The material sequenced was blood, either unsorted or a sorted T cell fraction (not recorded which). These receptors originate from a male donor with ankylosing spondylitis.

This chain's CDR3 is CASSSIRGDLYEQFF. The CDR3 DNA reads as TGTGCCAGCAGCTCAATCAGGGGAGACCTTTATGAGCAGTTCTTC. The chain couples TRBV7-9 to TRBJ2-1, with D perhaps TRBD1 (6 bases). Looked up from germline, CDR1 is SEHNR and CDR2 is FQNEAQ (reference sequence). This CDR3 contains 15 residues. Trimming removed 4 bases at V and 8 bases at J, with 18 bases between.

J is TRBJ2-1 and V is TRBV4-1; 11 positions match TRBD2. This CDR3 is built from 17 residues. Germline CDR1 MGHRA, CDR2 YSYEKL. The trim removed 0 bases at V and 4 bases at J, leaving 5 bases unmatched. CDR3 in amino acids: CASSQDPGTSGYNEQFF. In DNA form, the CDR3 reads TGCGCCAGCAGCCAAGATCCGGGGACTAGCGGATACAATGAGCAGTTCTTC.

This clonotype was detected a few times. This chain connects TRBV20-1 to TRBJ2-3, with 11 nucleotides matching TRBD2. The CDR3 spans 15 residues. With 5 bases clipped from V and 3 bases from J, the junction kept 7 bases outside the gene matches. Germline-derived CDR1 and CDR2 are DFQATT and SNEGSKA (reference sequence). CDR3 coding DNA: TGCAGTGCTCTCTCAACTAGCGGGAGAACAGATACGCAGTATTTT. It specifies CSALSTSGRTDTQYF.

This clonotype appeared a few times. The rearrangement links TRBV12-3 or TRBV12-4 to TRBJ2-1; TRBD1 agrees at 7 bases. With 3 bases clipped from V and 2 bases from J, the junction kept 7 bases outside the gene matches. The CDR3 consists of 16 residues. Here the CDR3 reads CASSFRTGVTYNEQFF. CDR3 DNA sequence: TGTGCCAGCAGTTTCAGAACAGGGGTCACCTACAATGAGCAGTTCTTC.

This clonotype was seen a handful of times. The chain is built from TRBV6-2 or TRBV6-3 and TRBJ2-1; D might be TRBD2 (6 bases). Germline V gene lookup returns CDR1 MNHEY and CDR2 SVGEGT. The CDR3 contains 15 residues. V lost 5 bases to trimming and J lost 3 bases, with 14 bases between them. The CDR3 spells CASSRTPGGYNEQFF. The DNA for the CDR3 is TGTGCCAGCAGTCGTACCCCCGGGGGCTACAATGAGCAGTTCTTC.